Listed below are T cell receptor beta chains from one sample, sequenced in a study of beta chain features in type 1 diabetes. Measured with immunoSEQ multiplex PCR; TCRdb has only the in-frame clones, and not every one. The top ten hold 2% to 3% of the sample, which has 95,000 to 150,000 clones, roughly 17% seen once. The sequenced sample was central memory CD4+ T cells from blood. The receptors come from a man aged 25 to 45 with type 1 diabetes. Each CDR3 is given with its conserved first and last residue. A D gene is named only where the DNA matches it firmly. A clone size is listed for some rows: how often the clone was seen (once, few, many), or a class if it is expanded.

j_gene: TRBJ2-1; d_gene: TRBD1; v_gene: TRBV7-9; abundance: .; CDR3aa: CASSLGTGTYNEQFF; CDR3nt: TGTGCCAGCAGCTTGGGGACAGGGACCTACAATGAGCAGTTCTTC
j_gene: TRBJ1-2; d_gene: .; v_gene: TRBV6-5; abundance: .; CDR3aa: CASSYEGNYGYTF; CDR3nt: TGTGCCAGCAGTTACGAGGGGAACTATGGCTACACCTTC
j_gene: TRBJ2-7; d_gene: .; v_gene: TRBV20-1; abundance: few; CDR3aa: CSASRANEQYF; CDR3nt: TGCAGTGCTAGCAGGGCGAACGAGCAGTACTTC
j_gene: TRBJ1-2; d_gene: TRBD1; v_gene: TRBV29-1; abundance: .; CDR3aa: CSGATGDYYGYTF; CDR3nt: TGCAGCGGAGCGACAGGGGATTACTATGGCTACACCTTC
j_gene: TRBJ2-5; d_gene: TRBD2; v_gene: TRBV5-4; abundance: .; CDR3aa: CASSLRGGETQYF; CDR3nt: TGTGCCAGCAGCTTACGGGGGGGTGAGACCCAGTACTTC
j_gene: TRBJ2-1; d_gene: .; v_gene: TRBV5-1; abundance: .; CDR3aa: CASSLDRASLEGFF; CDR3nt: TGCGCCAGCAGCTTGGACAGGGCAAGTCTGGAGGGGTTCTTC
j_gene: TRBJ1-4; d_gene: .; v_gene: TRBV2; abundance: .; CDR3aa: CASSAQGRNEKLFF; CDR3nt: TGTGCCAGCAGTGCCCAGGGGAGGAATGAAAAACTGTTTTTT
j_gene: TRBJ2-7; d_gene: .; v_gene: TRBV7-2; abundance: .; CDR3aa: CASSLVSGNYEQYF; CDR3nt: TGTGCCAGCAGCTTAGTATCCGGGAACTACGAGCAGTACTTC
j_gene: TRBJ2-1; d_gene: .; v_gene: TRBV7-2; abundance: few; CDR3aa: CASSPRRIIQQFF; CDR3nt: TGTGCCAGCAGCCCGAGGAGGATAATCCAGCAGTTCTTC
j_gene: TRBJ1-4; d_gene: .; v_gene: TRBV2; abundance: .; CDR3aa: CASRGGANEKLFF; CDR3nt: TGTGCCAGCAGAGGGGGGGCTAATGAAAAACTGTTTTTT
j_gene: TRBJ2-1; d_gene: .; v_gene: TRBV5-4; abundance: .; CDR3aa: CASRVDRYNEQFF; CDR3nt: TGTGCCAGCAGAGTCGACAGGTACAATGAGCAGTTCTTC
j_gene: TRBJ1-5; d_gene: .; v_gene: TRBV30; abundance: few; CDR3aa: CAWSGGGNQPQHF; CDR3nt: TGTGCCTGGAGTGGGGGAGGCAATCAGCCCCAGCATTTT
j_gene: TRBJ1-4; d_gene: TRBD1; v_gene: TRBV30; abundance: .; CDR3aa: CAGQGGNEKLFF; CDR3nt: TGTGCCGGACAGGGAGGTAATGAAAAACTGTTTTTT
j_gene: TRBJ1-2; d_gene: .; v_gene: TRBV29-1; abundance: .; CDR3aa: CSVDWGDGYTF; CDR3nt: TGCAGCGTTGATTGGGGGGATGGCTACACCTTC
j_gene: TRBJ2-3; d_gene: TRBD2; v_gene: TRBV28; abundance: .; CDR3aa: CASSPSGGDTDTQYF; CDR3nt: TGTGCCAGCTCCCCTAGCGGGGGGGACACAGATACGCAGTATTTT
j_gene: TRBJ2-7; d_gene: TRBD1; v_gene: TRBV5-1; abundance: few; CDR3aa: CASSSGTDIYEQYF; CDR3nt: TGCGCCAGCAGCTCCGGGACAGATATCTACGAGCAGTACTTC
j_gene: TRBJ2-1; d_gene: TRBD1; v_gene: TRBV2; abundance: .; CDR3aa: CASRPGQAYNEQFF; CDR3nt: TGTGCCAGCAGGCCGGGACAGGCGTACAATGAGCAGTTCTTC
j_gene: TRBJ1-2; d_gene: TRBD1; v_gene: TRBV13; abundance: few; CDR3aa: CASSLGRGEGAYGYTF; CDR3nt: TGCGCCAGCAGCTTAGGCCGAGGGGAGGGGGCCTATGGCTACACCTTC
j_gene: TRBJ2-2; d_gene: .; v_gene: TRBV6-6; abundance: .; CDR3aa: CASSYSEVGELFF; CDR3nt: TGTGCCAGCAGTTACTCAGAGGTCGGGGAGCTGTTTTTT
j_gene: TRBJ2-3; d_gene: .; v_gene: TRBV25-1; abundance: .; CDR3aa: CASSERGLLTDTQYF; CDR3nt: TGTGCCAGCAGTGAAAGGGGGTTGCTGACAGATACGCAGTATTTT
j_gene: TRBJ2-7; d_gene: .; v_gene: TRBV2; abundance: few; CDR3aa: CASSVQGYEQYF; CDR3nt: TGTGCCAGCAGCGTACAGGGCTACGAGCAGTACTTC
j_gene: TRBJ1-2; d_gene: TRBD1; v_gene: TRBV29-1; abundance: .; CDR3aa: CSAWDRYYGYTF; CDR3nt: TGCAGCGCTTGGGACAGGTACTATGGCTACACCTTC
j_gene: TRBJ2-7; d_gene: .; v_gene: TRBV5-1; abundance: few; CDR3aa: CASSLVVGNEQYF; CDR3nt: TGCGCCAGCAGCTTGGTAGTGGGGAACGAGCAGTACTTC
j_gene: TRBJ1-6; d_gene: .; v_gene: TRBV11-3; abundance: .; CDR3aa: CASSHRVDNSPLHF; CDR3nt: TGTGCCAGCAGTCACAGGGTGGACAATTCACCCCTCCACTTT
j_gene: TRBJ2-2; d_gene: TRBD1; v_gene: TRBV29-1; abundance: .; CDR3aa: CSVSGTALTGELFF; CDR3nt: TGCAGCGTCTCCGGGACAGCTCTCACCGGGGAGCTGTTTTTT